This T cell receptor (beta chain) derives from a study of beta chain features in type 1 diabetes. Study details: Researchers looked at approximately 110,000,000 sorted cells across all samples.

Expressed TCRB transcripts were sequenced after all isolated RNA was converted to cDNA. Naive, central memory and regulatory T cell samples produced a mean of around 4 million reads. Clones were read by immunoSEQ multiplex PCR, and TCRdb kept only the in-frame ones, dropping some. The table shows around 430,000 clones, with 30% occurring only once. CD45RO/CCR7/CD25/CD127/CD95/CD27 sorting isolated CD4+ naive, central memory, regulatory and stem cell-like memory cells. Source material: naive CD4+ T cells from blood. The TCR was taken from a man younger than 35 in good health.

CDR3 sequence reads: CSVFTSGRAHEQFF. The DNA of the CDR3 is TGCAGCGTGTTCACTAGCGGGAGGGCCCATGAGCAGTTCTTC. The chain combines TRBV29-1 with TRBJ2-1; TRBD2 agrees at 13 bases. The junction had 7 bases not matched to a gene; V was cut back by 6 bases and J by 8 bases. This CDR3 is 14 amino acids long. Germline lookup yields CDR1 SQVTM and CDR2 ANQGSEA.